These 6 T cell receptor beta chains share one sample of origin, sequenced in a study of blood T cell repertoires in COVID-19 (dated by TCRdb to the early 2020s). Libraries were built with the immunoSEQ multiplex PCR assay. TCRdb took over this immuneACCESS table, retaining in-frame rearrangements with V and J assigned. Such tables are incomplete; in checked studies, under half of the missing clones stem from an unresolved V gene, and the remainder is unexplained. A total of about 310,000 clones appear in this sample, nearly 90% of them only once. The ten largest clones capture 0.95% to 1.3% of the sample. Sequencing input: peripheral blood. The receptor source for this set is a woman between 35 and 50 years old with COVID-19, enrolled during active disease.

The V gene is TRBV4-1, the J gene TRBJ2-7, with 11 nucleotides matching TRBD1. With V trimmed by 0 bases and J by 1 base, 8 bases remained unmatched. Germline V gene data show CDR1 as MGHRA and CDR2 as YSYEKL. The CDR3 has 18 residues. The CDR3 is CASSQDQLGQGGSYEQYF. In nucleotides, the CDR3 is TGCGCCAGCAGCCAAGACCAACTGGGACAGGGGGGTTCCTACGAGCAGTACTTC.

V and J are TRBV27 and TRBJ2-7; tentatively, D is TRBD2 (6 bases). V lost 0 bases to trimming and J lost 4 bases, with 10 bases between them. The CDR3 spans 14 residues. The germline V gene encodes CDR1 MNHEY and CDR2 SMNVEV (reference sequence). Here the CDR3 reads CASSLSGRGYEQYF. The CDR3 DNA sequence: TGTGCCAGCAGTTTATCCGGGAGAGGGTACGAGCAGTACTTC.

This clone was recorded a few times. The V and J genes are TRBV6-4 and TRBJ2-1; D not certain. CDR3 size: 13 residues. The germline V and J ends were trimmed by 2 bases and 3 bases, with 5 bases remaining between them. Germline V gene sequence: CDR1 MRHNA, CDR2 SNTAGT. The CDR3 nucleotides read TGTGCCAGCAGTGACCGGAGCTACAATGAGCAGTTCTTC. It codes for CASSDRSYNEQFF.

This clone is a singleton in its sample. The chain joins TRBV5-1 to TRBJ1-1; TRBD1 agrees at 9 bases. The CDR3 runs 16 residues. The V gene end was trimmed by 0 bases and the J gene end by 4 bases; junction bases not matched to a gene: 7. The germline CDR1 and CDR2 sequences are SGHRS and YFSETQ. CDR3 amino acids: CASSLGGTGLSTEAFF. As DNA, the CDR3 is TGCGCCAGCAGCTTGGGGGGGACAGGGCTGAGCACTGAAGCTTTCTTT.

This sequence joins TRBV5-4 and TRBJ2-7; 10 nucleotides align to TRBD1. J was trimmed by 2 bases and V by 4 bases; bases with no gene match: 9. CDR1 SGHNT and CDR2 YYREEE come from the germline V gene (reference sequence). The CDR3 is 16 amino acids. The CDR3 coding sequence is TGTGCCAGCAGCATCTCTTTAGGGACAGGGGCCTACGAGCAGTACTTC. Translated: CASSISLGTGAYEQYF. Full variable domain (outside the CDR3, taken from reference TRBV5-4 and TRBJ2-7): ETGVTQSPTHLIKTRGQQVTLRCSSQSGHNTVSWYQQALGQGPQFIFQYYREEENGRGNFPPRFSGLQFPNYSSELNVNALELDDSALYLCASSISLGTGAYEQYFGPGTRLTVT.

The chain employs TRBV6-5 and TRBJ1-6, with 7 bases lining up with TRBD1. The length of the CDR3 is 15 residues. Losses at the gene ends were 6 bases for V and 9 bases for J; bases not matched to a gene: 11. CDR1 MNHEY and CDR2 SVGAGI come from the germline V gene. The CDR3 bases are TGTGCCAGCAGACACCACAGGGGAACCGGTTCACCCCTCCACTTT. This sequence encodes CASRHHRGTGSPLHF.